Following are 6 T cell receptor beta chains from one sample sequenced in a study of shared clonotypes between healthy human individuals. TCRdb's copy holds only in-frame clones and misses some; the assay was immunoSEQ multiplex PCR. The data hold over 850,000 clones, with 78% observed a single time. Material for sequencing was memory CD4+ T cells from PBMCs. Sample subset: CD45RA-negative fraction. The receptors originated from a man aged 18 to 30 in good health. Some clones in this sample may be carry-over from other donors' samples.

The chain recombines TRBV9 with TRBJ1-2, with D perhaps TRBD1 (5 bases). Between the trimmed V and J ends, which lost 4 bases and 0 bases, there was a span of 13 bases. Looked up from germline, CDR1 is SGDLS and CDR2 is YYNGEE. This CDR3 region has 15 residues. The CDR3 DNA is TGTGCCAGCAGCACCCGACAGCCTTCTAACTATGGCTACACCTTC. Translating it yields CASSTRQPSNYGYTF.

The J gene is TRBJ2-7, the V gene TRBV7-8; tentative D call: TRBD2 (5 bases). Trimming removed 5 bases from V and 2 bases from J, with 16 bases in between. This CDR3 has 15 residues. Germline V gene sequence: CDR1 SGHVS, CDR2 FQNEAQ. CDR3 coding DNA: TGTGCCAGCAGCCTCCGGGGTAGCCGGACCTACGAGCAGTACTTC. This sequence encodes CASSLRGSRTYEQYF.

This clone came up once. The CDR3 loop reads CASSIPPGQPQHF. For the CDR3, the DNA is TGTGCCAGTAGTATACCTCCTGGTCAGCCCCAGCATTTT. The rearrangement joins TRBV19 to TRBJ1-5; D is ambiguous. Trimming pared 2 bases from V and 6 bases from J, leaving 8 bases between. The CDR3 spans 13 residues. CDR1 is LNHDA and CDR2 is SQIVND in the germline V gene (reference sequence).

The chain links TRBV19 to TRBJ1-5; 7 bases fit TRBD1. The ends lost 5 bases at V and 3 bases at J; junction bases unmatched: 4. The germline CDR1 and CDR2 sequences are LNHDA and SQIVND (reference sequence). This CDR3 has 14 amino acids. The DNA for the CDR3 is TGTGCCAGTAGTTCAGGGACAGCCAATCAGCCCCAGCATTTT. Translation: CASSSGTANQPQHF.

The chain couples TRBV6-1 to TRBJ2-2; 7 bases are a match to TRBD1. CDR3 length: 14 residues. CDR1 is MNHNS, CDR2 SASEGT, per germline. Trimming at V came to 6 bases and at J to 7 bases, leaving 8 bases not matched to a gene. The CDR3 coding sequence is TGTGCCAGCAGGAAAACAGGGGCGGTCGGGGAGCTGTTTTTT. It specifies CASRKTGAVGELFF.

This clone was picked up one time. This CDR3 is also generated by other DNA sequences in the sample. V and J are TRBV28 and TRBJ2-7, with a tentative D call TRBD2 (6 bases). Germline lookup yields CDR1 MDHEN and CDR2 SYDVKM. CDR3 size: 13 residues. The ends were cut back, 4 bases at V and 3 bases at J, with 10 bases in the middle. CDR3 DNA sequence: TGTGCCAGCAGTTCACCCGGGAGCTACGAGCAGTACTTC. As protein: CASSSPGSYEQYF.